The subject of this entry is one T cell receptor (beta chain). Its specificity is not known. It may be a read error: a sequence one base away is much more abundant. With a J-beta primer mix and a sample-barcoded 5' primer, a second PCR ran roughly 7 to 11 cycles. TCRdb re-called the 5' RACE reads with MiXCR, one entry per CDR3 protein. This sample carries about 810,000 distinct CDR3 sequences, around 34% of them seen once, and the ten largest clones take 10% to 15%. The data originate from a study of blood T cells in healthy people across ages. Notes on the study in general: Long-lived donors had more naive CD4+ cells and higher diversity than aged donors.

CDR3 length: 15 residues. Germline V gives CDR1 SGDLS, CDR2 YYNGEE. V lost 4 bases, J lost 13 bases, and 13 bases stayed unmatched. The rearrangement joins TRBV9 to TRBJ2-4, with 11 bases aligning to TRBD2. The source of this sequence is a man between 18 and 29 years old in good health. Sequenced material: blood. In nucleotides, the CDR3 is TGTGCCAGCAGCCCTAGCGGGGGGACGACCAATGAGCAGTACTTC. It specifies CASSPSGGTTNEQYF. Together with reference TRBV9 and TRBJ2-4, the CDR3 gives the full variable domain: DSGVTQTPKHLITATGQRVTLRCSPRSGDLSVYWYQQSLDQGLQFLIQYYNGEERAKGNILERFSAQQFPDLHSELNLSSLELGDSALYFCASSPSGGTTNEQYFGAGTRLSVL.